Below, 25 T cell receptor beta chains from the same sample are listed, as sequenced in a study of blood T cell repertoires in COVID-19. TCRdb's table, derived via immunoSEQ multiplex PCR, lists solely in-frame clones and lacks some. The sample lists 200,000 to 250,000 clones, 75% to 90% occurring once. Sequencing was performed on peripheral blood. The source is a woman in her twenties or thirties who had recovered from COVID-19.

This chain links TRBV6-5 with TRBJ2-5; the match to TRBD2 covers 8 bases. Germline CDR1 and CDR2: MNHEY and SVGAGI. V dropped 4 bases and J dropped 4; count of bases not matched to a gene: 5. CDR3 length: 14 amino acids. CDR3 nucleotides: TGTGCCAGCAGTTTTCGGGGGGGCTCAGAGACCCAGTACTTC. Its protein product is CASSFRGGSETQYF.

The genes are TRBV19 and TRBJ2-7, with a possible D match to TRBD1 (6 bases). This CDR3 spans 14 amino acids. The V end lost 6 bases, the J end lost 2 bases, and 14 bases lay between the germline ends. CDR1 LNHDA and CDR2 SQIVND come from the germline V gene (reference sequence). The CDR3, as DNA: TGTGCCAGTAGCAATAACGGACAGCCCTACGAGCAGTACTTC. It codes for CASSNNGQPYEQYF.

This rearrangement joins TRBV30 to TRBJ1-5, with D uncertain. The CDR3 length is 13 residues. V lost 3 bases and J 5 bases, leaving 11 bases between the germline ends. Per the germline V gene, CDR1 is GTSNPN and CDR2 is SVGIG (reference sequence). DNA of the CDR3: TGTGCCTGGAGAGCGACGGCAGATCAGCCCCAGCATTTT. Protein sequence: CAWRATADQPQHF. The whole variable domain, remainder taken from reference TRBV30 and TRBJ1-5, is SQTIHQWPATLVQPVGSPLSLECTVEGTSNPNLYWYRQAAGRGLQLLFYSVGIGQISSEVPQNLSASRPQDRQFILSSKKLLLSDSGFYLCAWRATADQPQHFGDGTRLSIL.

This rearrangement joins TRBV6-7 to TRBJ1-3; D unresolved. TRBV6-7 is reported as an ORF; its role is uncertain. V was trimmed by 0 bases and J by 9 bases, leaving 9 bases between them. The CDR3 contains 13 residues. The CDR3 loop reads CASSYSWGVTIYF. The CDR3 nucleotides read TGTGCCAGCAGTTACTCGTGGGGAGTCACCATATATTTT.

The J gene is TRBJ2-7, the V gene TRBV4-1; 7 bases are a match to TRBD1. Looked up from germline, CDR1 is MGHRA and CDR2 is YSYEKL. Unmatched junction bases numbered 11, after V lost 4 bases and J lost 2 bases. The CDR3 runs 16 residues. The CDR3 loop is CASSLFTRDSTYEQYF. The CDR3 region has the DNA TGCGCCAGCAGCCTTTTCACCCGGGACAGCACCTACGAGCAGTACTTC.

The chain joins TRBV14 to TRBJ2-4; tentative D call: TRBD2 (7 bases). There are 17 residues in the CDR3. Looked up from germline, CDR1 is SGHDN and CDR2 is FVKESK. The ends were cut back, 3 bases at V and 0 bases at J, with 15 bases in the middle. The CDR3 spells CASSQSRGEGAKNIQYF. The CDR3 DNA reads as TGTGCCAGCAGCCAGTCGAGGGGGGAGGGAGCCAAAAACATTCAGTACTTC.

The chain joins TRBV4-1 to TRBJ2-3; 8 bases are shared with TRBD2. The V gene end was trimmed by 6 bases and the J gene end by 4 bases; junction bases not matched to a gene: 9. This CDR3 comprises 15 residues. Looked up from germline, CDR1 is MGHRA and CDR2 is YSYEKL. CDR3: CASSESGGDPDTQYF. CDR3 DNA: TGCGCCAGCAGTGAAAGCGGGGGCGACCCAGATACGCAGTATTTT.

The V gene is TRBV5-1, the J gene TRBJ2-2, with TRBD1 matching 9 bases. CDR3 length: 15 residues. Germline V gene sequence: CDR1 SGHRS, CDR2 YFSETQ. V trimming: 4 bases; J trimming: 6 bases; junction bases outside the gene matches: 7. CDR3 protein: CASSVRQGGAGELFF. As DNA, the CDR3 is TGCGCCAGCAGCGTCCGACAGGGGGGTGCCGGGGAGCTGTTTTTT.

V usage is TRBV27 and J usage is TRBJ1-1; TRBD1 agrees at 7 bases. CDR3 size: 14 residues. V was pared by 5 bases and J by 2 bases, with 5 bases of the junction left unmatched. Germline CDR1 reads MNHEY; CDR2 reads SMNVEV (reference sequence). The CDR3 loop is CASSPTGRNTEAFF. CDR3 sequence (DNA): TGTGCCAGCAGTCCGACAGGGAGAAACACTGAAGCTTTCTTT.

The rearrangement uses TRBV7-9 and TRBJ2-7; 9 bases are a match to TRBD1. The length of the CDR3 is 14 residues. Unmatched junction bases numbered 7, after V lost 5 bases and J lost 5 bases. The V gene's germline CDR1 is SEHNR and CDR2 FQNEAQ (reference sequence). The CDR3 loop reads CASSTRDRAHEQYF. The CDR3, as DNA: TGTGCCAGCAGCACACGGGACAGGGCCCACGAGCAGTACTTC. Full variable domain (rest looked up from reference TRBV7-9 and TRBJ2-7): DTGVSQNPRHKITKRGQNVTFRCDPISEHNRLYWYRQTLGQGPEFLTYFQNEAQLEKSRLLSDRFSAERPKGSFSTLEIQRTEQGDSAMYLCASSTRDRAHEQYFGPGTRLTVT.

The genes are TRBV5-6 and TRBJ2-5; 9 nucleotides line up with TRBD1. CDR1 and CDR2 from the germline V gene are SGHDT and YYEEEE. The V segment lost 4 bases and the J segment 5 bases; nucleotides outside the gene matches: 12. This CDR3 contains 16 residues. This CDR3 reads CASSTDRGNWGETQYF. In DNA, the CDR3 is TGTGCCAGCAGCACGGACAGGGGAAACTGGGGTGAGACCCAGTACTTC. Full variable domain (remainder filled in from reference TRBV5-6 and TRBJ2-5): DAGVTQSPTHLIKTRGQQVTLRCSPKSGHDTVSWYQQALGQGPQFIFQYYEEEERQRGNFPDRFSGHQFPNYSSELNVNALLLGDSALYLCASSTDRGNWGETQYFGPGTRLLVL.

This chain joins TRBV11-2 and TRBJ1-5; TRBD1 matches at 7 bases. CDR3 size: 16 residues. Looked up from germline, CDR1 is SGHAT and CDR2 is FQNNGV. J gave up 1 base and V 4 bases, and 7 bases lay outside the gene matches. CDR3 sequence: CASSSSSGGSNQPQHF. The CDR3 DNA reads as TGTGCCAGCAGCTCGAGCTCAGGGGGGAGCAATCAGCCCCAGCATTTT. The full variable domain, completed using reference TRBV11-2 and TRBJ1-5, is EAGVAQSPRYKIIEKRQSVAFWCNPISGHATLYWYQQILGQGPKLLIQFQNNGVVDDSQLPKDRFSAERLKGVDSTLKIQPAKLEDSAVYLCASSSSSGGSNQPQHFGDGTRLSIL.

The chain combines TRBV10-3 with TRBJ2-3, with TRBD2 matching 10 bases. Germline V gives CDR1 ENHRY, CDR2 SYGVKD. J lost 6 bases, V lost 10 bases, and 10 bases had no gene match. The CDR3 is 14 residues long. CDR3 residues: CATDGAGGTDTQYF. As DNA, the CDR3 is TGTGCCACCGACGGAGCGGGGGGGACTGATACGCAGTATTTT.

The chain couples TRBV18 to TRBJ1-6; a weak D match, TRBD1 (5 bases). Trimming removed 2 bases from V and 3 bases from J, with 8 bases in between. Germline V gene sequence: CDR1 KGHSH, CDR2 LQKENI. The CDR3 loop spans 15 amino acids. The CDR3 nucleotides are TGTGCCAGCTCACCATCAGGGTTCTATAATTCACCCCTCCACTTT. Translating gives CASSPSGFYNSPLHF.

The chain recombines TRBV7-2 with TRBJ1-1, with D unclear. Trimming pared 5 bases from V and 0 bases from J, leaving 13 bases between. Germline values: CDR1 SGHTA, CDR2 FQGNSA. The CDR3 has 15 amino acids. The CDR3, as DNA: TGTGCCAGCAGCCCCTCTAGGCTGCTGAACACTGAAGCTTTCTTT. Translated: CASSPSRLLNTEAFF.

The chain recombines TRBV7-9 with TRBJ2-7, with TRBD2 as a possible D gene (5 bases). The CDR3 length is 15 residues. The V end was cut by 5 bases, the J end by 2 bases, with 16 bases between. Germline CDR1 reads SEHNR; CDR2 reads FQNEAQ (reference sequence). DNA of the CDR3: TGTGCCAGCAGCCGAGGACTGGAAAACACCTACGAGCAGTACTTC. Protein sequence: CASSRGLENTYEQYF. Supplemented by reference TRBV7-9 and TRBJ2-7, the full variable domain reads DTGVSQNPRHKITKRGQNVTFRCDPISEHNRLYWYRQTLGQGPEFLTYFQNEAQLEKSRLLSDRFSAERPKGSFSTLEIQRTEQGDSAMYLCASSRGLENTYEQYFGPGTRLTVT.

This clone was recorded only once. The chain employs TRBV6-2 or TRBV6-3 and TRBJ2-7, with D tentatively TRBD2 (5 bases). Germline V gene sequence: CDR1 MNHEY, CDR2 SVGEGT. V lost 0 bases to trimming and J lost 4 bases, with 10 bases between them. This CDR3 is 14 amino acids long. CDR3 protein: CASSYSGSVYEQYF. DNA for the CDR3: TGTGCCAGCAGTTACTCAGGGAGTGTATACGAGCAGTACTTC.

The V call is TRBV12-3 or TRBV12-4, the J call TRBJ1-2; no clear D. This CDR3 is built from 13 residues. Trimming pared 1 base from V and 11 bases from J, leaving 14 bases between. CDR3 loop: CASSLGDSRVYTF. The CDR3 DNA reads TGTGCCAGCAGTTTAGGAGACTCTCGGGTATACACCTTC.

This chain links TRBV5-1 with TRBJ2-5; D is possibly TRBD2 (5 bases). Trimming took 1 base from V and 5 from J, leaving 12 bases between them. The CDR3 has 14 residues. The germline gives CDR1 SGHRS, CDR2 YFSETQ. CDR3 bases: TGCGCCAGCAGCTTGATTGCCTCGGGGGAGACCCAGTACTTC. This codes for CASSLIASGETQYF.

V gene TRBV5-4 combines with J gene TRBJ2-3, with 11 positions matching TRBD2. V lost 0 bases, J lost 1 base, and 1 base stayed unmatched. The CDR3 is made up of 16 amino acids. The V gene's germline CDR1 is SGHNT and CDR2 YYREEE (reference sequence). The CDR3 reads CASSLDSGGGTDTQYF. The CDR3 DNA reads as TGTGCCAGCAGCTTGGATAGCGGGGGGGGCACAGATACGCAGTATTTT.

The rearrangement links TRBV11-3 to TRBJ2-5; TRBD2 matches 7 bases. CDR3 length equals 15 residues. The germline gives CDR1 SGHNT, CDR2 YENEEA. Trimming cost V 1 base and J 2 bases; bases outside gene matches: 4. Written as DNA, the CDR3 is TGTGCCAGCAGCTTAGGTGCGGGGGAGCAAGAGACCCAGTACTTC. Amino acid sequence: CASSLGAGEQETQYF.

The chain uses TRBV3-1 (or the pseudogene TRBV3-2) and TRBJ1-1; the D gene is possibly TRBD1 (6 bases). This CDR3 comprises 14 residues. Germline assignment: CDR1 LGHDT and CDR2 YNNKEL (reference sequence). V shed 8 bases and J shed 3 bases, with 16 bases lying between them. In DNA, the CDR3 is TGTGCCAGCGCGTCCCGGGACACCTACACTGAAGCTTTCTTT. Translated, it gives CASASRDTYTEAFF.

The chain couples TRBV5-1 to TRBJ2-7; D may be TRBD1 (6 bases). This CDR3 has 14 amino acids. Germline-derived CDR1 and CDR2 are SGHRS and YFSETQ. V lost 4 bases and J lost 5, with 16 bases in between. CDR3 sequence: CASSKQGVEDEQYF. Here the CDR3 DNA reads TGCGCCAGCAGCAAACAGGGAGTGGAAGACGAGCAGTACTTC.

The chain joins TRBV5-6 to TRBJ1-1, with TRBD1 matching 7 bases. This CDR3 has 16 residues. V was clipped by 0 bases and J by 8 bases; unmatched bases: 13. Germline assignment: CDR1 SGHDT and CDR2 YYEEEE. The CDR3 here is CASSLGPGQITREAFF. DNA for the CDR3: TGTGCCAGCAGCTTGGGCCCGGGACAGATAACCAGAGAAGCTTTCTTT.

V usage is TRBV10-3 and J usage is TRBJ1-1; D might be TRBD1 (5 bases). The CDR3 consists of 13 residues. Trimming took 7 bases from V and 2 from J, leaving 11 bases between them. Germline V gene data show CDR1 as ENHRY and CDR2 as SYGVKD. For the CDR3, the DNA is TGTGCCATCACTCCGACAGCTAACACTGAAGCTTTCTTT. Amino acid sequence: CAITPTANTEAFF.